The source of this T cell receptor (beta chain) is a study of shared clonotypes between healthy human individuals. Sequenced by immunoSEQ multiplex PCR; TCRdb stores in-frame clones only, minus some. The sample has around 2.1 million clones; about 94% are singletons. This receptor was taken from a man between 18 and 35 years old in good health. Material: naive CD4+ T cells sorted from blood. Regarding subset: CD45RA+ positively selected.

CDR3 bases: TGTGCCAGCAGCTTAACCGAGGGCTACACCTTC. This translates into CASSLTEGYTF. V and J are TRBV7-9 and TRBJ1-2; D unclear. The germline gives CDR1 SEHNR, CDR2 FQNEAQ (reference sequence). The V gene lost 2 bases and the J gene lost 8 bases, with 6 bases spanning the gap. This CDR3 has 11 amino acids.